Each of the 24 T cell receptor beta chains below was sequenced from the same sample in a study of cytotoxic CD8 clonotypes in ibrutinib-treated CLL. Generated by immunoSEQ multiplex PCR, the TCRdb table keeps only in-frame clones and is missing some. The table shows about 45,000 clones, with 50% to 80% occurring only once. This sample comprised PBMCs, obtained after 24 months of ibrutinib treatment. These receptors all stem from a human donor with chronic lymphocytic leukemia.

The V and J genes are TRBV7-9 and TRBJ1-3; D is unclear. V was trimmed by 0 bases and J by 4 bases, leaving 10 bases between them. The CDR3 sequence is 15 residues long. Germline V CDR1 and CDR2: SEHNR, FQNEAQ (reference sequence). CDR3 coding DNA: TGTGCCAGCAGCTTAGCGGAGGTGGCGGGAAACACCATATATTTT. It specifies CASSLAEVAGNTIYF.

This clone turned up a few times. This rearrangement joins TRBV6-5 to TRBJ2-7; D gene ambiguous. CDR3 length equals 11 residues. The V gene's germline CDR1 is MNHEY and CDR2 SVGAGI. The V end lost 0 bases, the J end lost 8 bases, and 5 bases lay between the germline ends. As DNA, the CDR3 is TGTGCCAGCAGTTACTCGAACAAGCAGTACTTC. This translates into CASSYSNKQYF.

This clone was seen a handful of times. The J gene is TRBJ2-7, the V gene TRBV5-1, with 8 bases matching TRBD2. The CDR3 consists of 15 residues. After removal of 2 bases from V and 0 bases from J, the junction contained 4 bases not matched to a gene. Germline CDR1 reads SGHRS; CDR2 reads YFSETQ. The CDR3 loop reads CASSLPGLDSYEQYF. In nucleotides, the CDR3 is TGCGCCAGCAGCTTACCGGGACTAGACTCCTACGAGCAGTACTTC.

The V call is TRBV29-1, the J call TRBJ2-1, with D maybe TRBD1 (7 bases). The ends were cut back, 7 bases at V and 6 bases at J, with 19 bases in the middle. This CDR3 comprises 14 residues. Germline CDR1 SQVTM, CDR2 ANQGSEA. The CDR3 coding sequence is TGCAGCGGAGGAGGGGGCGGACTTACCAATGAGCAGTTCTTC. This gives the protein CSGGGGGLTNEQFF.

The rearrangement uses TRBV19 and TRBJ2-3; 14 bases map to TRBD2. The trim removed 5 bases at V and 3 bases at J, leaving 4 bases unmatched. This CDR3 has 16 residues. The germline CDR1 and CDR2 sequences are LNHDA and SQIVND (reference sequence). CDR3 sequence: CASSPRTSGRTDTQYF. The CDR3 DNA follows: TGTGCCAGTAGTCCCCGGACTAGCGGGAGGACAGATACGCAGTATTTT.

This clone was detected a few times. V gene TRBV30 combines with J gene TRBJ1-6, with D maybe TRBD1 (6 bases). Germline CDR1 GTSNPN, CDR2 SVGIG (reference sequence). Trimming removed 3 bases at V and 14 bases at J, with 17 bases between. This CDR3 comprises 13 residues. CDR3 bases: TGTGCCTGGAGCCCCCAACAGGGAACCACCCTCCACTTT. Translating gives CAWSPQQGTTLHF.

The chain is built from TRBV28 and TRBJ1-3, with D possibly being TRBD1 (6 bases). CDR3 length equals 16 residues. Germline V gene data show CDR1 as MDHEN and CDR2 as SYDVKM. Trimming took 6 bases from V and 1 from J, leaving 16 bases between them. CDR3 residues: CASSSDTQGSGNTIYF. The CDR3 coding sequence is TGTGCCAGCAGCAGCGACACGCAGGGGTCTGGAAACACCATATATTTT. Together with reference TRBV28 and TRBJ1-3, the CDR3 gives the full variable domain: DVKVTQSSRYLVKRTGEKVFLECVQDMDHENMFWYRQDPGLGLRLIYFSYDVKMKEKGDIPEGYSVSREKKERFSLILESASTNQTSMYLCASSSDTQGSGNTIYFGEGSWLTVV.

This sequence joins TRBV6-5 and TRBJ1-1, with D perhaps matching TRBD1 (5 bases). This CDR3 has 15 residues. The germline V gene encodes CDR1 MNHEY and CDR2 SVGAGI. V was shortened by 4 bases and J by 1 base, with 13 bases between the two germline ends. The CDR3 region has the DNA TGTGCCAGCAGTTCAGTGGGGACGGGGAACACTGAAGCTTTCTTT. Amino acid sequence: CASSSVGTGNTEAFF.

The chain combines TRBV28 with TRBJ2-5; D might be TRBD2 (6 bases). Trimming cost V 2 bases and J 4 bases, with 14 bases left between them. The length of the CDR3 is 15 residues. Germline V gene data show CDR1 as MDHEN and CDR2 as SYDVKM. CDR3 amino acids: CASSLGGRLGETQYF. The DNA of the CDR3 is TGTGCCAGCAGTTTAGGTGGGAGGTTAGGAGAGACCCAGTACTTC.

This clone was observed a handful of times. The chain joins TRBV18 to TRBJ2-3; D remains ambiguous. V lost 2 bases and J lost 1, with 13 bases in between. CDR3 length: 16 amino acids. Germline CDR1 reads KGHSH; CDR2 reads LQKENI. CDR3 region: CASSPSPRWGTDTQYF. In nucleotides, the CDR3 is TGTGCCAGCTCACCATCACCCAGGTGGGGCACAGATACGCAGTATTTT.

V usage is TRBV29-1 and J usage is TRBJ1-2, with D possibly TRBD1 on 5 matching bases. Germline V gene sequence: CDR1 SQVTM, CDR2 ANQGSEA. The ends were cut back, 7 bases at V and 4 bases at J, with 13 bases in the middle. This CDR3 has 12 residues. Here the CDR3 DNA reads TGCAGCGCACAAACAGGAGGCTATGGCTACACCTTC. As protein: CSAQTGGYGYTF.

This clone showed up just once. The V gene is TRBV6-1, the J gene TRBJ2-2, with D hard to call. The CDR3 is 13 amino acids. With 5 bases removed from V and 6 bases from J, the gap between germline ends came to 10 bases. CDR1 MNHNS and CDR2 SASEGT come from the germline V gene. CDR3 DNA sequence: TGTGCCAGCAGTTATGTTCCGTCCGGGGAGCTGTTTTTT. Its protein product is CASSYVPSGELFF.

This chain connects TRBV19 to TRBJ2-1; 7 positions match TRBD2. Germline loops: CDR1 LNHDA, CDR2 SQIVND (reference sequence). The CDR3 spans 15 residues. The V segment lost 6 bases and the J segment 5 bases; nucleotides outside the gene matches: 10. This CDR3 is CASRSLGGSDNEQFF. The DNA of the CDR3 is TGTGCCAGTAGAAGCCTGGGCGGGAGTGACAATGAGCAGTTCTTC.

The chain joins TRBV7-9 to TRBJ1-1; D is perhaps TRBD1 (6 bases). This CDR3 is 10 amino acids long. The ends were cut back, 10 bases at V and 6 bases at J, with 9 bases in the middle. Germline V gene lookup returns CDR1 SEHNR and CDR2 FQNEAQ (reference sequence). The DNA for the CDR3 is TGTGCCACGGACAGACCTGAAGCTTTCTTT. This codes for CATDRPEAFF.

V gene TRBV30 combines with J gene TRBJ1-5; a weak D match, TRBD1 (5 bases). The CDR3 spans 14 residues. Per the germline V gene, CDR1 is GTSNPN and CDR2 is SVGIG (reference sequence). V lost 3 bases and J lost 4, with 13 bases in between. For the CDR3, the DNA is TGTGCCTGGAGCCCCGGGACCGATAATCAGCCCCAGCATTTT. Protein product: CAWSPGTDNQPQHF.

The V gene is TRBV12-5, the J gene TRBJ1-5, with unresolved D. CDR3 length: 17 residues. Germline V gene lookup returns CDR1 LGHNT and CDR2 FRNRAP. Between the trimmed V and J ends, which lost 1 base and 6 bases, there was a span of 19 bases. CDR3 in amino acids: CASGLADVWPHGQPQHF. DNA of the CDR3: TGTGCTAGTGGTTTGGCGGACGTGTGGCCCCACGGTCAGCCCCAGCATTTT.

V and J are TRBV4-1 and TRBJ2-5; TRBD2 matches 8 bases. This CDR3 has 15 amino acids. Germline CDR1 and CDR2: MGHRA and YSYEKL. V lost 4 bases and J lost 5; bases outside the gene matches: 9. The CDR3 reads CASSPPGSGVETQYF. The CDR3 bases are TGCGCCAGCAGCCCTCCGGGTAGCGGGGTCGAGACCCAGTACTTC.

The chain is built from TRBV5-1 and TRBJ2-2, with D hard to call. Per the germline V gene, CDR1 is SGHRS and CDR2 is YFSETQ. Trimming took off 5 bases at V and 7 bases at J, with 12 bases between the two ends. The CDR3 has 13 residues. The CDR3 here is CASSPTGFGELFF. For the CDR3, the DNA is TGCGCCAGCAGTCCGACCGGTTTCGGGGAGCTGTTTTTT.

The chain links TRBV18 to TRBJ2-7; D gene unclear. There are 14 residues in the CDR3. With 3 bases removed from V and 2 bases from J, the gap between germline ends came to 11 bases. Looked up from germline, CDR1 is KGHSH and CDR2 is LQKENI. CDR3 sequence: CASSPSGGAYEQYF. The CDR3 nucleotides are TGTGCCAGCTCACCCTCGGGTGGCGCCTACGAGCAGTACTTC.

The chain links TRBV28 to TRBJ1-1; D uncertain. The CDR3 is made up of 13 amino acids. The ends were cut back, 2 bases at V and 1 base at J, with 5 bases in the middle. Germline V lookup: CDR1 MDHEN, CDR2 SYDVKM. The CDR3 loop reads CASSLAPNTEAFF. CDR3 coding DNA: TGTGCCAGCAGTTTAGCCCCGAACACTGAAGCTTTCTTT. Combining the CDR3 with reference TRBV28 and TRBJ1-1 gives the whole variable domain DVKVTQSSRYLVKRTGEKVFLECVQDMDHENMFWYRQDPGLGLRLIYFSYDVKMKEKGDIPEGYSVSREKKERFSLILESASTNQTSMYLCASSLAPNTEAFFGQGTRLTVV.

The table lists this clone with a few counts. The same CDR3 arises from other DNA sequences in this sample as well. V usage is TRBV5-1 and J usage is TRBJ2-5; D call uncertain. V shed 4 bases and J shed 3 bases, with 4 bases lying between them. Germline V gene sequence: CDR1 SGHRS, CDR2 YFSETQ. The CDR3 runs to 11 residues. This CDR3 is CASSHKETQYF. CDR3 in DNA: TGCGCCAGCAGCCACAAAGAGACCCAGTACTTC.

The genes are TRBV9 and TRBJ1-1; D is unclear. Germline V CDR1 and CDR2: SGDLS, YYNGEE. The CDR3 extends over 10 amino acids. This CDR3 is CRTVNTEAFF. DNA of the CDR3: TGTCGGACGGTGAACACTGAAGCTTTCTTT.

V gene TRBV30 combines with J gene TRBJ2-2, with D perhaps matching TRBD2 (5 bases). Germline V CDR1 and CDR2: GTSNPN, SVGIG (reference sequence). V was trimmed by 5 bases and J by 3 bases, leaving 13 bases between them. This CDR3 contains 14 residues. The CDR3 DNA follows: TGTGCCTGGGAACCCGGGGTCTACACCGGGGAGCTGTTTTTT. Its protein is CAWEPGVYTGELFF.

V is TRBV29-1 and J is TRBJ1-1, with D unclear. CDR3 size: 11 residues. Trimming removed 7 bases at V and 5 bases at J, with 11 bases between. Germline-derived CDR1 and CDR2 are SQVTM and ANQGSEA. CDR3 sequence reads: CSADGGTEAFF. CDR3 coding DNA: TGCAGCGCTGATGGAGGGACTGAAGCTTTCTTT.